This T cell receptor (beta chain) is from a study of T cells expressing NK-cell markers. TCRdb reprocessed the 5' RACE reads and keeps a single row for each CDR3 protein, giving no DNA. Here the sample table reports 200,000 to 300,000 distinct CDR3 sequences. Findings of the study overall: Questions lingered over whether expanded NKG2C+ T cell clones were HCMV-specific. Also leading the CD3+CD56-NKG2C+ fraction in a handful of donors were these clonotypes.

On this clonotype: Its target is not known.

Germline assignment: CDR1 SGHRS and CDR2 YFSETQ. There are 15 residues in the CDR3. The V call is TRBV5-1, the J call TRBJ2-5; TCRdb picks TRBD1, but there is no DNA to check that call. Material for sequencing was blood T cells: a sorted CD56 or NKG2C T cell subset, CD4+ or CD8+ T cells, or bulk PBMC T cells (not recorded which). This sequence was found in a man younger than 35 in good health. CDR3 region: CASSLRATDQETQYF.